The 6 T cell receptor beta chains listed next were all sequenced from one sample in a study of shared clonotypes between healthy human individuals (dated by TCRdb to the early 2020s). The protocol used for the library was the immunoSEQ multiplex PCR assay. TCRdb limited this immuneACCESS table to in-frame rearrangements with V and J called. A share of clones is missing; checked studies link under half to unresolved V genes, and the rest is unexplained. This sample has about 2.1 million clones in its table, and 80% to 95% of those were observed once. Of the sample, about 1.7% is held by the ten largest clones. For the CD8 naive samples, CD45RO-negative cells were positively selected for CCR7, yielding a CD45RA+CCR7+ population from which TemRA cells were excluded. The sample consisted of naive CD8+ T cells from PBMCs. Sample cell subset or site, as interpreted from the label and publication: CD45RA+CCR7+. All receptors derive from a man aged 18 to 30 in good health. Some clones in this sample may be carry-over from other donors' samples.

CDR3 loop: CASSLAGRNYGYTF. CDR3 nucleotides: TGTGCCAGCAGCTTGGCCGGGAGAAACTATGGCTACACCTTC. This chain links TRBV5-6 with TRBJ1-2; D unclear. The germline CDR1 and CDR2 sequences are SGHDT and YYEEEE. Between the trimmed V and J ends, which lost 0 bases and 2 bases, there was a span of 8 bases. The CDR3 has 14 residues.

The J gene is TRBJ2-7, the V gene TRBV30; possibly TRBD1 for D (6 bases). Germline V gene sequence: CDR1 GTSNPN, CDR2 SVGIG (reference sequence). Trimming stripped 0 bases from V and 6 bases from J, with 9 bases between. The CDR3 is 12 residues long. The CDR3 sequence: CAWSVVGAEQYF. As DNA, the CDR3 is TGTGCCTGGAGTGTCGTGGGGGCCGAGCAGTACTTC.

The chain links TRBV10-3 to TRBJ2-7; 9 bases match TRBD1. The CDR3 has 15 residues. V dropped 7 bases and J dropped 3; count of bases not matched to a gene: 10. The germline CDR1 and CDR2 sequences are ENHRY and SYGVKD. The CDR3 reads CAITAQGTGYYEQYF. DNA for the CDR3: TGTGCCATCACCGCGCAGGGGACAGGGTACTACGAGCAGTACTTC.

This clone was detected only once. The genes are TRBV28 and TRBJ2-2; 7 bases are shared with TRBD1. CDR3 length equals 15 residues. Germline CDR1 and CDR2: MDHEN and SYDVKM. The V segment lost 3 bases and the J segment 7 bases; nucleotides outside the gene matches: 8. CDR3 sequence reads: CASSFLDRDNGELFF. The DNA for the CDR3 is TGTGCCAGCAGTTTTCTCGACAGGGACAACGGGGAGCTGTTTTTT.

V usage is TRBV19 and J usage is TRBJ2-7, with 11 bases aligning to TRBD2. The CDR3 loop spans 15 amino acids. V dropped 3 bases and J dropped 3; count of bases not matched to a gene: 4. CDR1 and CDR2 (germline): LNHDA, SQIVND (reference sequence). CDR3 in DNA: TGTGCCAGTAGTATTGGGACTAGCGGCTACTACGAGCAGTACTTC. It encodes CASSIGTSGYYEQYF.

This clone showed up just once. The chain has TRBV2 and TRBJ1-5, with 8 bases that match TRBD1. This CDR3 has 13 amino acids. Trimming at V came to 7 bases and at J to 2 bases, leaving 1 base not matched to a gene. Germline CDR1 and CDR2: SNHLY and FYNNEI. Here the CDR3 DNA reads TGTGCCAGCAAGGGACAGGGCAATCAGCCCCAGCATTTT. This codes for CASKGQGNQPQHF. The variable domain in full, with the rest retrieved from reference TRBV2 and TRBJ1-5, is EPEVTQTPSHQVTQMGQEVILRCVPISNHLYFYWYRQILGQKVEFLVSFYNNEISEKSEIFDDQFSVERPDGSNFTLKIRSTKLEDSAMYFCASKGQGNQPQHFGDGTRLSIL.